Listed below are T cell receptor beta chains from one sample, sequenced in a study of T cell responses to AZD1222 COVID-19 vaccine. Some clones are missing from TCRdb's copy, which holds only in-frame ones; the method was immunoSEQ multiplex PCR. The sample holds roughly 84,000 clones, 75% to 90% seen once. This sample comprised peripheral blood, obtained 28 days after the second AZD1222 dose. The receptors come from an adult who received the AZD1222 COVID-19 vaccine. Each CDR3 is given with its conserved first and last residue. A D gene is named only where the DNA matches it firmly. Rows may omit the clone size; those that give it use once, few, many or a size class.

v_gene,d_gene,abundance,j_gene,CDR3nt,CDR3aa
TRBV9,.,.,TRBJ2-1,TGTGCCAGCAGCGTAGAAATCGGGGGCTACAATGAGCAGTTCTTC,CASSVEIGGYNEQFF
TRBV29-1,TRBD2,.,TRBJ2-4,TGCAGCGTCGTGGGACTAGCGGGAGCCAAGGAGTACATTCAGTACTTC,CSVVGLAGAKEYIQYF
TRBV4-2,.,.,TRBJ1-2,TGTGCCAGCAGCCGTCGGGGTAACTATGGCTACACCTTC,CASSRRGNYGYTF
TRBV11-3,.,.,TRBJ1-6,TGTGCCAGCAGCTTAGACAGCAGGGGCGGATCACCCCTCCACTTT,CASSLDSRGGSPLHF
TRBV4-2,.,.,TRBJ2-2,TGTGCCAGCAGCCAAGAGTCGCTTAACACCGGGGAGCTGTTTTTT,CASSQESLNTGELFF
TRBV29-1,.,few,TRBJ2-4,TGCAGCGTTCTAGTTGTAGCCAAAAACATTCAGTACTTC,CSVLVVAKNIQYF
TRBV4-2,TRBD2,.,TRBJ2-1,TGTGCCAGCAGCCAAGACCTTACTAGCGCTGATGAGCAGTTCTTC,CASSQDLTSADEQFF
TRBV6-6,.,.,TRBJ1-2,TGTGCCAGCACAAGAGGACAGACTAACTATGGCTACACCTTC,CASTRGQTNYGYTF
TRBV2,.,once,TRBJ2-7,TGTGCCAGCAGTATTTCCGGGCCGCCAAAAGGGTACTTC,CASSISGPPKGYF
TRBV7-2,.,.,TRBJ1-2,TGTGCCAGCAGCTTAGTCGGCGGACCTAACTATGGCTACACCTTC,CASSLVGGPNYGYTF
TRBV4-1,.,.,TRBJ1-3,TGCGCCAGCAGCCAAACAGGGAATATGGGAAACACCATATATTTT,CASSQTGNMGNTIYF
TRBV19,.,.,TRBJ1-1,TGTGCCAGTAGTATTGAGCAGAACACTGAAGCTTTCTTT,CASSIEQNTEAFF
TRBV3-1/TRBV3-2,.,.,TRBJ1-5,TGTGCCAGCAGCGAGGGACTTATGGAGCAGCCCCAGCATTTT,CASSEGLMEQPQHF
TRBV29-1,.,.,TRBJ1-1,TGCAGCGTGACCAGGCAGACTGAAGCTTTCTTT,CSVTRQTEAFF
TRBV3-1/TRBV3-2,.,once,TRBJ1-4,TGTGCCAGCACTATAATCCCAGGAGAGTATCTGGGAGATGAAAAACTGTTTTTT,CASTIIPGEYLGDEKLFF
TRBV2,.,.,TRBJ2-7,TGTGCCAGCAGTGATACCCTCTACGAGCAGTACTTC,CASSDTLYEQYF
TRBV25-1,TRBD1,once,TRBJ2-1,TGTGCCAGCAGTGAATCGGGACAGGGGTTCAATGAGCAGTTCTTC,CASSESGQGFNEQFF
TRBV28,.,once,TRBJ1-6,TGTGCCAGCACCTTTGCGGGTGGGACACTGGATTCACCCCTCCACTTT,CASTFAGGTLDSPLHF
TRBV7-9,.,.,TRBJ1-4,TGTGCCAGCAGGAGGGGGAATGAAAAACTGTTTTTT,CASRRGNEKLFF
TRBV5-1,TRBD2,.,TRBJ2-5,TGCGCCAGCAGCGTACTAGCGGGGGGGCCACAGACCCAGTACTTC,CASSVLAGGPQTQYF